This T cell receptor beta chain was retrieved from a study of T-cell reconstitution after alpha-beta-depleted transplantation in children. Study-level points and caveats: About two months after transplant, alpha-beta T cells reportedly came from several hundred expanded graft clones.

This clonotype was detected a few times. What it recognizes is unknown. Germline V gene data show CDR1 as SNHLY and CDR2 as FYNNEI. This CDR3 contains 13 residues. The V end lost 6 bases, the J end lost 5 bases, and 13 bases lay between the germline ends. Unique molecular identifiers were built into the TCRbeta library. TCRdb reanalysed the PCR reads using MiXCR and keeps one entry per CDR3 protein. The sample lists 600,000 or so distinct CDR3 sequences, more than 20% occurring once. The clonotype originates from a boy younger than two who had a stem cell transplant for acute myeloid leukemia, so the T cells may come from the graft donor. This specimen consisted of PBMCs, mostly from graft donor cells, obtained 360 days after TCRalphabeta/CD19-depleted stem cell transplant. The chain is built from TRBV2 and TRBJ2-5; no reliable D call. This CDR3 is CASSYDIGETQYF. CDR3 coding DNA: TGTGCCAGCAGCTACGACATCGGGGAGACCCAGTACTTC.